One and the same sample provided the 20 T cell receptor beta chains below, sequenced in a study of shared clonotypes between healthy human individuals. The data were produced by immunoSEQ multiplex PCR, yet TCRdb's version contains in-frame clones alone and is incomplete. The sample includes 400,000 to 500,000 clones, 70% to 85% seen only once; the top ten take about an eighth. The sample taken for sequencing was PBMCs. Every receptor here comes from a woman in her thirties or forties in good health. Some clones in this sample may be carry-over from other donors' samples.

This chain links TRBV6-1 with TRBJ2-2, with D possibly matching TRBD2 (6 bases). Per the germline V gene, CDR1 is MNHNS and CDR2 is SASEGT. The V end was cut by 7 bases, the J end by 7 bases, with 13 bases between. This CDR3 region has 13 residues. Written as DNA, the CDR3 is TGTGCCAGCACGCTAGCGTTAAACGGGGAGCTGTTTTTT. It translates to CASTLALNGELFF.

The chain links TRBV27 to TRBJ2-7, with 10 bases fitting TRBD2. Germline loops: CDR1 MNHEY, CDR2 SMNVEV (reference sequence). The J segment lost 2 bases and the V segment lost 5 bases, leaving 6 bases of the junction unmatched. The CDR3 consists of 15 residues. The CDR3 DNA follows: TGTGCCAGCAGTCAGGGACTAGCGAGAGCCTACGAGCAGTACTTC. Its protein product is CASSQGLARAYEQYF.

This sequence joins TRBV6-6 and TRBJ1-1, with D uncertain. This CDR3 is 13 amino acids long. Trimming stripped 6 bases from V and 0 bases from J, with 8 bases between. Germline lookup yields CDR1 MNHNY and CDR2 SVGAGI (reference sequence). The CDR3 DNA follows: TGTGCCAGCAGAGGGAGGATGAACACTGAAGCTTTCTTT. This codes for CASRGRMNTEAFF.

This clone was observed a handful of times. The genes are TRBV18 and TRBJ1-5; D is unresolved. The CDR3 spans 12 residues. V was trimmed by 4 bases and J by 5 bases, leaving 6 bases between them. Germline CDR1 is KGHSH and CDR2 is LQKENI. CDR3 protein: CASSQRDQPQHF. In DNA, the CDR3 is TGTGCCAGCTCACAGCGAGATCAGCCCCAGCATTTT. The entire variable domain, with the rest obtained from reference TRBV18 and TRBJ1-5, is as follows: NAGVMQNPRHLVRRRGQEARLRCSPMKGHSHVYWYRQLPEEGLKFMVYLQKENIIDESGMPKERFSAEFPKEGPSILRIQQVVRGDSAAYFCASSQRDQPQHFGDGTRLSIL.

This clone was observed a few times. The V call is TRBV28, the J call TRBJ1-2; unclear D gene. V gave up 3 bases and J gave up 6 bases, with 17 bases separating them. Germline lookup yields CDR1 MDHEN and CDR2 SYDVKM. This CDR3 is 15 amino acids long. The CDR3 bases are TGTGCCAGCAGTTTTCCCCCCCCGGGTGTCAATGGCTACACCTTC. Residues: CASSFPPPGVNGYTF.

V usage is TRBV6-1 and J usage is TRBJ1-4; unclear D gene. The CDR3 length is 15 residues. CDR1 is MNHNS, CDR2 SASEGT, per germline. Between the trimmed V and J ends, which lost 2 bases and 5 bases, there was a span of 12 bases. In DNA, the CDR3 is TGTGCCAGCAGTGAAAACCGGGCCCAGAATGAAAAACTGTTTTTT. It yields the protein CASSENRAQNEKLFF.

To note about this clone: One end of the junction fails to match germline, which may point to a read error. The J gene is TRBJ2-1, the V gene TRBV7-9; TRBD2 is a possible D gene (6 bases). The CDR3 consists of 14 residues. The germline CDR1 and CDR2 sequences are SEHNR and FQNEAQ (reference sequence). Written as DNA, the CDR3 is TGTGCCAGCAGATTAGCGCGGGATCCGGATGAGCAGTTCTTC. Its translation: CASRLARDPDEQFF.

V gene TRBV10-2 combines with J gene TRBJ2-5; 7 positions agree with TRBD1. From germline, CDR1 is WSHSY and CDR2 SAAADI. Trimming at V came to 5 bases and at J to 3 bases, leaving 6 bases not matched to a gene. There are 14 residues in the CDR3. This CDR3 is CASSLGQREETQYF. Here the CDR3 DNA reads TGCGCCAGCAGTTTGGGACAGCGTGAAGAGACCCAGTACTTC.

The CDR3 coding sequence is TGTGCCAGCACCCTGGGGACTAGCGGGGGCAATGAGCAGTTCTTC. It codes for CASTLGTSGGNEQFF. V is TRBV2 and J is TRBJ2-1; 14 positions agree with TRBD2. Germline lookup yields CDR1 SNHLY and CDR2 FYNNEI. V was pared by 7 bases and J by 6 bases, with 5 bases of the junction left unmatched. The CDR3 loop spans 15 amino acids.

The count of this clone is one. CDR3 DNA sequence: TGTGCCAGCCTCGCTTATGGGGACACTGAAGCTTTCTTT. Amino acid sequence: CASLAYGDTEAFF. This sequence joins TRBV5-4 and TRBJ1-1, with unresolved D. This CDR3 spans 13 amino acids. Germline lookup yields CDR1 SGHNT and CDR2 YYREEE (reference sequence). Trimming shortened V by 7 bases and J by 3 bases, and 13 bases separated the two germline ends.

The chain links TRBV15 to TRBJ1-3, with TRBD1 as a possible D gene (6 bases). The ends were cut back, 0 bases at V and 0 bases at J, with 12 bases in the middle. Germline-derived CDR1 and CDR2 are LNHNV and YYDKDF (reference sequence). The CDR3 covers 17 residues. The CDR3 spells CATSRDRTASSGNTIYF. Here the CDR3 DNA reads TGTGCCACCAGCAGAGATCGGACAGCAAGCTCTGGAAACACCATATATTTT.

The rearrangement joins TRBV28 to TRBJ2-7, with 12 bases fitting TRBD1. J was trimmed by 2 bases and V by 6 bases; bases with no gene match: 5. The CDR3 loop spans 15 amino acids. Germline V gene data show CDR1 as MDHEN and CDR2 as SYDVKM. CDR3 sequence (DNA): TGTGCCAGCAGCCTCGGGACAGGGGGCCCCTACGAGCAGTACTTC. This sequence encodes CASSLGTGGPYEQYF.

The chain combines TRBV19 with TRBJ2-2; perhaps TRBD2 as D (6 bases). Germline V gives CDR1 LNHDA, CDR2 SQIVND (reference sequence). V was pared by 5 bases and J by 4 bases, with 20 bases between. This CDR3 has 17 amino acids. CDR3 loop: CASSVHPLARRTGELFF. The CDR3 DNA is TGTGCCAGTAGTGTTCACCCACTAGCCCGGCGCACCGGGGAGCTGTTTTTT.

The chain employs TRBV30 and TRBJ2-1; D remains unclear. Trimming cost V 0 bases and J 5 bases, with 5 bases left between them. Per germline, CDR1 GTSNPN and CDR2 SVGIG (reference sequence). The CDR3 contains 12 residues. In DNA, the CDR3 is TGTGCCTGGAGTGTACGGAACAATGAGCAGTTCTTC. It codes for CAWSVRNNEQFF.

The J gene is TRBJ1-2, the V gene TRBV28; D gene ambiguous. The CDR3 totals 13 residues. V shed 5 bases and J shed 7 bases, with 14 bases lying between them. Germline V gene sequence: CDR1 MDHEN, CDR2 SYDVKM. This chain's CDR3 is CASSIRVPIGYTF. The CDR3, as DNA: TGTGCCAGCAGTATTCGTGTCCCAATTGGCTACACCTTC.

The V and J genes are TRBV6-6 and TRBJ1-1, with 9 bases identical to TRBD1. Germline loops: CDR1 MNHNY, CDR2 SVGAGI (reference sequence). CDR3 size: 15 residues. V lost 2 bases and J lost 4; bases outside the gene matches: 5. CDR3 region: CASSYNTGGVTEAFF. The CDR3 DNA sequence: TGTGCCAGCAGTTACAACACAGGGGGCGTCACTGAAGCTTTCTTT.

J is TRBJ1-5 and V is TRBV19; no reliable D call. V was trimmed by 3 bases and J by 7 bases, leaving 10 bases between them. This CDR3 has 13 amino acids. Germline values: CDR1 LNHDA, CDR2 SQIVND (reference sequence). CDR3 sequence (DNA): TGTGCCAGTAGTATCGCGTCGAGGCAGCCCCAGCATTTT. Its protein product is CASSIASRQPQHF.

This chain links TRBV28 with TRBJ1-4, with TRBD1 matching over 9 bases. The length of the CDR3 is 15 residues. V dropped 3 bases and J dropped 5; count of bases not matched to a gene: 4. The germline V gene has CDR1 MDHEN and CDR2 SYDVKM. The DNA of the CDR3 is TGTGCCAGCAGTTTGGGGGGACAGGGAAATGAAAAACTGTTTTTT. As protein: CASSLGGQGNEKLFF.

The genes are TRBV7-3 and TRBJ2-7, with D perhaps assigned TRBD1 or TRBD2 (5 bases each). Germline V gene lookup returns CDR1 SGHTA and CDR2 FQGTGA. This CDR3 is built from 14 residues. The V gene lost 5 bases and the J gene lost 6 bases, with 17 bases spanning the gap. The CDR3 DNA follows: TGTGCCAGCAGCCTATGGGGCGGTCGGGGCGAGCAGTACTTC. As protein: CASSLWGGRGEQYF.

The V gene is TRBV7-8, the J gene TRBJ1-4, with D possibly TRBD1 on 6 matching bases. V was pared by 4 bases and J by 11 bases, with 8 bases between. Germline CDR1 SGHVS, CDR2 FQNEAQ. There are 11 residues in the CDR3. CDR3 in DNA: TGTGCCAGCAGCTCCGGACAGAAACTGTTTTTT. Its translation is CASSSGQKLFF. Variable domain in full (rest from reference TRBV7-8 and TRBJ1-4): GAGVSQSPRYKVAKRGQDVALRCDPISGHVSLFWYQQALGQGPEFLTYFQNEAQLDKSGLPSDRFFAERPEGSVSTLKIQRTQQEDSAVYLCASSSGQKLFFGSGTQLSVL.